This passage covers 23 T cell receptor beta chains from one sample sequenced in a study of blood T cell repertoires in COVID-19. Repertoires were generated with immunoSEQ multiplex PCR, while TCRdb's copy carries only in-frame clones and drops some. The sample carries approximately 500,000 clones, roughly 89% recorded once. Sequenced material: peripheral blood. The receptors were sampled from a woman in her forties or fifties with COVID-19, enrolled during active disease.

The chain uses TRBV5-1 and TRBJ1-1; D call uncertain. V shed 0 bases and J shed 1 base, with 13 bases lying between them. The CDR3 is 16 amino acids. The germline V gene encodes CDR1 SGHRS and CDR2 YFSETQ. In DNA, the CDR3 is TGCGCCAGCAGCTTGGCACAAGGCGGATGGAACACTGAAGCTTTCTTT. It translates to CASSLAQGGWNTEAFF. The full variable domain, with the rest looked up from reference TRBV5-1 and TRBJ1-1, is KAGVTQTPRYLIKTRGQQVTLSCSPISGHRSVSWYQQTPGQGLQFLFEYFSETQRNKGNFPGRFSGRQFSNSRSEMNVSTLELGDSALYLCASSLAQGGWNTEAFFGQGTRLTVV.

This clone appeared a few times. The chain couples TRBV5-6 to TRBJ1-5; 8 bases agree with TRBD1. The germline V gene encodes CDR1 SGHDT and CDR2 YYEEEE. The ends lost 2 bases at V and 2 bases at J; junction bases unmatched: 6. The CDR3 length is 16 residues. The CDR3: CASSLWSGGGNQPQHF. CDR3 sequence (DNA): TGTGCCAGCAGCTTATGGTCAGGGGGCGGCAATCAGCCCCAGCATTTT.

The chain couples TRBV11-2 to TRBJ2-1, with D tentatively TRBD1 (6 bases). Germline assignment: CDR1 SGHAT and CDR2 FQNNGV. The CDR3 contains 15 residues. V shed 0 bases and J shed 2 bases, with 8 bases lying between them. The chain's CDR3 is CASSLDEGAYNEQFF. In DNA, the CDR3 is TGTGCCAGCAGCTTAGACGAGGGGGCCTACAATGAGCAGTTCTTC.

The rearrangement joins TRBV4-1 to TRBJ1-4, with TRBD1 identical over 12 bases. The CDR3 loop spans 22 amino acids. The germline gives CDR1 MGHRA, CDR2 YSYEKL. The junction had 21 bases not matched to a gene; V was cut back by 4 bases and J by 3 bases. The chain's CDR3 is CASSRLLPTGTGGPLANEKLFF. The CDR3 DNA sequence: TGCGCCAGCAGCCGACTCCTCCCAACCGGGACAGGGGGCCCATTGGCTAATGAAAAACTGTTTTTT.

CDR3 amino acids: CASRRDSRSPNYGYTF. The CDR3 region has the DNA TGTGCCAGCCGCCGGGACAGCCGTTCCCCTAACTATGGCTACACCTTC. The chain has TRBV19 and TRBJ1-2; TRBD1 agrees at 7 bases. Trimming removed 9 bases from V and 0 bases from J; junction bases left unmatched: 13. The CDR3 has 16 residues. Per the germline V gene, CDR1 is LNHDA and CDR2 is SQIVND (reference sequence).

V gene TRBV10-2 combines with J gene TRBJ2-2; D possibly corresponds to TRBD1 (8 bases). The CDR3 consists of 16 residues. Germline V CDR1 and CDR2: WSHSY, SAAADI. Trimming left V 5 bases short and J 4 bases short, with 17 bases between. DNA of the CDR3: TGCGCCAGCAGTAAACTACAGGGGGGGGCCACCGGGGAGCTGTTTTTT. It specifies CASSKLQGGATGELFF.

As for this clone: Relative to the germline gene, one junction end is altered; a read error may explain this. The rearrangement uses TRBV19 and TRBJ1-5; TRBD1 agrees at 9 bases. CDR1 is LNHDA, CDR2 SQIVND, per germline (reference sequence). There are 15 residues in the CDR3. This CDR3 reads CANSPGTGTNQPQHF. The CDR3 DNA reads as TGTGCCAATAGTCCCGGGACAGGGACTAATCAGCCCCAGCATTTT.

This clone was detected a few times. The chain uses TRBV29-1 and TRBJ1-1; D not resolved. This CDR3 contains 14 residues. V lost 1 base and J 5 bases, leaving 14 bases between the germline ends. CDR1 is SQVTM and CDR2 is ANQGSEA in the germline V gene. CDR3 protein: CSVEAIKRRTEAFF. CDR3 sequence (DNA): TGCAGCGTTGAAGCTATCAAACGGAGGACTGAAGCTTTCTTT.

This chain connects TRBV5-6 to TRBJ1-3; D is unclear. V was cut by 4 bases and J by 1 base, with 12 bases left in between. The CDR3 length is 15 residues. Germline CDR1 is SGHDT and CDR2 is YYEEEE. Here the CDR3 DNA reads TGTGCCAGCAGCCTGGGGTACCGGTCTGGAAACACCATATATTTT. This translates into CASSLGYRSGNTIYF.

The chain recombines TRBV6-1 with TRBJ1-2; D is unresolved. The CDR3 loop spans 13 amino acids. V gave up 2 bases and J gave up 8 bases, with 12 bases separating them. The germline gives CDR1 MNHNS, CDR2 SASEGT. The CDR3 nucleotides are TGTGCCAGCAGTGAAACCCTTAAACAAGGCTACACCTTC. Its translation is CASSETLKQGYTF.

The chain has TRBV6-5 and TRBJ2-4; a possible D gene is TRBD2 (6 bases). Germline V CDR1 and CDR2: MNHEY, SVGAGI. V was pared by 3 bases and J by 8 bases, with 11 bases between. This CDR3 contains 13 residues. CDR3 in amino acids: CASSYVAGYIQYF. In DNA form, the CDR3 reads TGTGCCAGCAGTTATGTGGCGGGATACATTCAGTACTTC.

The chain couples TRBV11-1 to TRBJ1-6, with TRBD1 matching over 7 bases. This CDR3 contains 16 residues. Germline V CDR1 and CDR2: SGHAT, FQDESV (reference sequence). Trimming took 7 bases from V and 8 from J; bases not matched to a gene: 14. DNA for the CDR3: TGTGCCAGCAACAACCTCGGACAGGATGGTGATTCACCCCTCCACTTT. Its protein product is CASNNLGQDGDSPLHF.

This clone was detected a few times. The rearrangement uses TRBV7-9 and TRBJ2-7; the D is unclear. Germline V gives CDR1 SEHNR, CDR2 FQNEAQ (reference sequence). V was clipped by 5 bases and J by 2 bases, with 7 bases between them. The CDR3 is made up of 12 amino acids. Here the CDR3 reads CASSLTAYEQYF. In DNA, the CDR3 is TGTGCCAGCAGCCTAACAGCCTACGAGCAGTACTTC.

This clone was detected once. V usage is TRBV4-1 and J usage is TRBJ1-1; weak D call: TRBD1 (5 bases). CDR3 length equals 15 residues. Looked up from germline, CDR1 is MGHRA and CDR2 is YSYEKL. V lost 0 bases to trimming and J lost 5 bases, with 13 bases between them. CDR3 sequence reads: CASSQDPNGGTEAFF. In DNA form, the CDR3 reads TGCGCCAGCAGCCAAGACCCAAACGGGGGGACTGAAGCTTTCTTT.

The CDR3 sequence: CASSQETGEIGYTF. The CDR3 DNA is TGTGCCAGCAGCCAGGAAACAGGGGAAATTGGCTACACCTTC. The J gene is TRBJ1-2, the V gene TRBV2, with 7 bases that match TRBD1. Trimming took 6 bases from V and 7 from J; bases not matched to a gene: 11. The CDR3 contains 14 residues. The germline gives CDR1 SNHLY, CDR2 FYNNEI.

V is TRBV29-1 and J is TRBJ2-7; tentatively, D is TRBD2 (5 bases). Trimming cost V 6 bases and J 2 bases, with 14 bases left between them. This CDR3 spans 13 amino acids. Germline V CDR1 and CDR2: SQVTM, ANQGSEA. The CDR3 loop is CSVPSGLPYEQYF. CDR3 coding DNA: TGCAGCGTCCCCTCCGGACTTCCCTACGAGCAGTACTTC.

CDR3 loop: CASMRGGRNEQFF. CDR3 in DNA: TGTGCCAGCATGAGGGGGGGCCGAAATGAGCAGTTCTTC. The chain combines TRBV6-5 with TRBJ2-1; a possible D gene is TRBD2 (7 bases). The CDR3 consists of 13 residues. Germline CDR1 and CDR2: MNHEY and SVGAGI. Trimming removed 7 bases at V and 7 bases at J, with 14 bases between.

The chain has TRBV6-5 and TRBJ1-4; D is uncertain. Germline-derived CDR1 and CDR2 are MNHEY and SVGAGI. The CDR3 has 14 residues. V lost 6 bases and J lost 10, with 18 bases in between. This CDR3 reads CASSPRRREGKLFF. The CDR3 DNA is TGTGCCAGCAGCCCACGCCGGAGGGAGGGAAAACTGTTTTTT.

The rearrangement joins TRBV12-5 to TRBJ2-2, with 9 bases that match TRBD2. The trim removed 0 bases at V and 6 bases at J, leaving 11 bases unmatched. Per germline, CDR1 LGHNT and CDR2 FRNRAP. The CDR3 loop spans 18 amino acids. CDR3 region: CASGLVRLGGGAAGELFF. DNA of the CDR3: TGTGCTAGTGGTTTGGTACGTCTCGGCGGGGGGGCTGCCGGGGAGCTGTTTTTT.

The DNA for the CDR3 is TGTGCCAGCAGTGAAGTTTCCGGGACAGGGGAAAAACTGTTTTTT. Translated, it gives CASSEVSGTGEKLFF. The V call is TRBV2, the J call TRBJ1-4; 9 bases align to TRBD1. The CDR3 spans 15 residues. Unmatched junction bases numbered 5, after V lost 1 base and J lost 8 bases. Per the germline V gene, CDR1 is SNHLY and CDR2 is FYNNEI.

V and J are TRBV28 and TRBJ2-1, with 7 bases identical to TRBD2. CDR1 and CDR2 from the germline V gene are MDHEN and SYDVKM. With 7 bases clipped from V and 5 bases from J, the junction kept 8 bases outside the gene matches. The CDR3 extends over 14 amino acids. CDR3 amino acids: CASNRGVIDNEQFF. CDR3 bases: TGTGCCAGCAACCGGGGGGTGATCGACAATGAGCAGTTCTTC.

This chain joins TRBV7-9 and TRBJ2-3; 9 bases align to TRBD1. CDR1 is SEHNR, CDR2 FQNEAQ, per germline (reference sequence). Germline trimming cut 4 bases from V and 3 bases from J; bases unmatched to any gene: 2. The length of the CDR3 is 14 residues. CDR3 nucleotides: TGTGCCAGCAGCTCACAGGGGGCAACAGATACGCAGTATTTT. Translating it yields CASSSQGATDTQYF.

The count of this clone is one. The V gene is TRBV7-3, the J gene TRBJ2-3; 9 bases are shared with TRBD2. After removal of 4 bases from V and 5 bases from J, the junction contained 10 bases not matched to a gene. The germline CDR1 and CDR2 sequences are SGHTA and FQGTGA. The CDR3 has 16 amino acids. The CDR3 region has the DNA TGTGCCAGCAGCTCAGGTAGCGGGGGCCGAGGAGATACGCAGTATTTT. It is translated as CASSSGSGGRGDTQYF.